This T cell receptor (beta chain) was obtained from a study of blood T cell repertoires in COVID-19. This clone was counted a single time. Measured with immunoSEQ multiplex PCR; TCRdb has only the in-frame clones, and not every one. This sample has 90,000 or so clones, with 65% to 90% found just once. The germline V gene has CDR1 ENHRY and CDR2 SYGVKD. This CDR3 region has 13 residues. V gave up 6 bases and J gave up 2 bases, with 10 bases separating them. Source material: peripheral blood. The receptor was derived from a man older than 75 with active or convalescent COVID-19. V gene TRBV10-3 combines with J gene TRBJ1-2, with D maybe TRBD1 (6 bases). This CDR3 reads CAISQTGNYGYTF. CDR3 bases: TGTGCCATCAGCCAGACAGGCAACTATGGCTACACCTTC.